The 25 T cell receptor beta chains below come from one sample, sequenced in a study of CXCR3-negative and CXCR3-positive naive CD8 T cells (dated by TCRdb to the late 2010s). The investigation overall reported the following: Compared with CXCR3-negative naive cells, CXCR3-positive naive cells had TRB CDR3s with higher hydrophobicity (lower Kidera factor 4), lower energy, and higher strength and volume indices.

The instrument was a NextSeq 550. The Human TCR Profiling Kit (MiLaboratory) was used to make UMI-labeled 5' RACE TRB cDNA libraries. TCRdb reprocessed the raw reads; every CDR3 protein sequence is a single record, and DNA is not supplied. The table for this sample lists under 150,000 distinct CDR3 sequences. The ten largest clones capture 0.25% to 0.35% of the sample. Antigens for these TCRs are unknown. Source material: naive CXCR3+ CD8+ T cells from blood. The label giving this sample's cell subset or site can be read as: CD45RO-CCR7+CD27+CD95- naive CD8+ T cells expressing CXCR3 (TNR3+). These receptors originate from a human donor in good health. Some clones in this sample may be carry-over from other donors' samples.

The chain links TRBV9 to TRBJ2-3; TCRdb designates TRBD2, a call that cannot be tested without DNA. Germline CDR1 reads SGDLS; CDR2 reads YYNGEE. CDR3 length: 16 amino acids. This chain's CDR3 is CASSPTSGSSTDTQYF.

The V call is TRBV12-3 or TRBV12-4, the J call TRBJ1-1. The CDR3 runs 14 residues. The CDR3 loop is CASSLWILNTEAFF.

The chain uses TRBV12-3 or TRBV12-4 and TRBJ1-2. The CDR3 consists of 13 residues. Here the CDR3 reads CASSETEDYGYTF.

The genes are TRBV11-2 and TRBJ2-7; there is no DNA to check the TCRdb D call of TRBD2. The CDR3 extends over 16 amino acids. CDR1 is SGHAT and CDR2 is FQNNGV in the germline V gene. CDR3 region: CASSLELAGLSYEQYF.

The chain joins TRBV11-2 to TRBJ1-1; lacking DNA, the TRBD1 call made by TCRdb goes unchecked. The CDR3 is made up of 13 amino acids. The germline gives CDR1 SGHAT, CDR2 FQNNGV. CDR3 sequence reads: CASSSKPGPEAFF.

Here the CDR3 reads CASSAHWYLNTGELFF. The V and J genes are TRBV12-3 or TRBV12-4 and TRBJ2-2; TCRdb picks TRBD1, but there is no DNA to check that call. The CDR3 runs to 16 residues.

V is TRBV9 and J is TRBJ1-2. CDR3 length: 12 residues. Germline lookup yields CDR1 SGDLS and CDR2 YYNGEE. CDR3 in amino acids: CASSAQDYGYTF. The full variable domain, with the rest looked up from reference TRBV9 and TRBJ1-2, is DSGVTQTPKHLITATGQRVTLRCSPRSGDLSVYWYQQSLDQGLQFLIQYYNGEERAKGNILERFSAQQFPDLHSELNLSSLELGDSALYFCASSAQDYGYTFGSGTRLTVV.

The chain recombines TRBV12-3 or TRBV12-4 with TRBJ1-1; TCRdb gives TRBD1 as the D gene, but with no DNA this cannot be confirmed. The CDR3 is 14 residues long. The CDR3 region is CASRPGQINTEAFF.

The chain combines TRBV29-1 with TRBJ2-7; TCRdb designates TRBD2, a call that cannot be tested without DNA. The CDR3 spans 15 residues. Germline V gene lookup returns CDR1 SQVTM and CDR2 ANQGSEA. CDR3 sequence: CSVEERRAPSYEQYF.

This chain uses TRBV12-3 or TRBV12-4 with TRBJ1-1; there is no DNA to check the TCRdb D call of TRBD1. This CDR3 is built from 15 residues. The CDR3 region is CASRPLTGANTEAFF.

This rearrangement joins TRBV6-5 to TRBJ2-1; the D gene TCRdb calls, TRBD1, cannot be checked with no DNA. CDR1 MNHEY and CDR2 SVGAGI come from the germline V gene. The CDR3 contains 17 residues. This CDR3 reads CASRPQGAYISYNEQFF.

The V call is TRBV20-1, the J call TRBJ2-7; as DNA is missing, the TRBD2 call by TCRdb cannot be tested. The CDR3 loop spans 15 amino acids. The germline V gene has CDR1 DFQATT and CDR2 SNEGSKA (reference sequence). CDR3 residues: CSARNLTSEYLEQYF.

This chain joins TRBV7-2 and TRBJ2-5; there is no DNA to check the TCRdb D call of TRBD1. Germline lookup yields CDR1 SGHTA and CDR2 FQGNSA. The CDR3 consists of 18 residues. CDR3: CASSSLPKEGGSQETQYF.

The chain combines TRBV6-5 with TRBJ1-2; the D call from TCRdb, TRBD1, cannot be confirmed without DNA. This CDR3 is 13 amino acids long. The germline V gene encodes CDR1 MNHEY and CDR2 SVGAGI. The CDR3 reads CASSNTGTYGYTF.

This chain connects TRBV7-9 to TRBJ2-1; TCRdb returns TRBD1, unconfirmable since there is no DNA. Germline lookup yields CDR1 SEHNR and CDR2 FQNEAQ (reference sequence). The CDR3 has 15 residues. This CDR3 is CASSLDRAPYNEQFF.

The CDR3 loop is CASSLSGHSYEQYF. J is TRBJ2-7 and V is TRBV27. Germline loops: CDR1 MNHEY, CDR2 SMNVEV (reference sequence). The CDR3 spans 14 residues.

The chain couples TRBV12-3 or TRBV12-4 to TRBJ2-7; TCRdb reports TRBD2, a call that lacks DNA to check it against. This CDR3 is built from 14 residues. The CDR3 sequence: CASSILTSGGEQYF.

The V and J genes are TRBV6-5 and TRBJ2-1; with no DNA, the TCRdb D assignment of TRBD1 cannot be verified. The CDR3 spans 14 residues. Per the germline V gene, CDR1 is MNHEY and CDR2 is SVGAGI. This chain's CDR3 is CASKWAGDYNEQFF.

V gene TRBV5-1 combines with J gene TRBJ2-7; TCRdb gives TRBD1 as the D gene, but with no DNA this cannot be confirmed. Germline loops: CDR1 SGHRS, CDR2 YFSETQ. The CDR3 has 16 residues. The chain's CDR3 is CASSLVSGGRDYEQYF.

The chain couples TRBV6-6 to TRBJ1-1; the D call of TRBD1 rests on TCRdb alone, since no DNA is present to check it. The CDR3 spans 15 residues. Germline CDR1 is MNHNY and CDR2 is SVGAGI (reference sequence). The CDR3 here is CASSYSLEGVTEAFF.

This chain links TRBV4-2 with TRBJ2-5. Germline V CDR1 and CDR2: LGHNA, YNFKEQ. This CDR3 comprises 16 residues. This chain's CDR3 is CASSQDAAKAAETQYF.

The chain couples TRBV5-1 to TRBJ2-7. There are 14 residues in the CDR3. CDR1 is SGHRS and CDR2 is YFSETQ in the germline V gene. This CDR3 reads CASSLESLSYEQYF.

The J gene is TRBJ2-7, the V gene TRBV5-1. CDR3 length: 12 residues. Germline CDR1 and CDR2: SGHRS and YFSETQ. CDR3 protein: CASSLFSYEQYF.

The chain couples TRBV29-1 to TRBJ1-1. This CDR3 comprises 12 residues. Germline assignment: CDR1 SQVTM and CDR2 ANQGSEA. This CDR3 is CSVFTKNTEAFF.

The CDR3 region is CASSISGQGTSTDTQYF. The chain recombines TRBV19 with TRBJ2-3; the D call from TCRdb, TRBD1, cannot be confirmed without DNA. The V gene's germline CDR1 is LNHDA and CDR2 SQIVND (reference sequence). The CDR3 is 17 residues long. The variable domain in full, completed from reference TRBV19 and TRBJ2-3, reads DGGITQSPKYLFRKEGQNVTLSCEQNLNHDAMYWYRQDPGQGLRLIYYSQIVNDFQKGDIAEGYSVSREKKESFPLTVTSAQKNPTAFYLCASSISGQGTSTDTQYFGPGTRLTVL.